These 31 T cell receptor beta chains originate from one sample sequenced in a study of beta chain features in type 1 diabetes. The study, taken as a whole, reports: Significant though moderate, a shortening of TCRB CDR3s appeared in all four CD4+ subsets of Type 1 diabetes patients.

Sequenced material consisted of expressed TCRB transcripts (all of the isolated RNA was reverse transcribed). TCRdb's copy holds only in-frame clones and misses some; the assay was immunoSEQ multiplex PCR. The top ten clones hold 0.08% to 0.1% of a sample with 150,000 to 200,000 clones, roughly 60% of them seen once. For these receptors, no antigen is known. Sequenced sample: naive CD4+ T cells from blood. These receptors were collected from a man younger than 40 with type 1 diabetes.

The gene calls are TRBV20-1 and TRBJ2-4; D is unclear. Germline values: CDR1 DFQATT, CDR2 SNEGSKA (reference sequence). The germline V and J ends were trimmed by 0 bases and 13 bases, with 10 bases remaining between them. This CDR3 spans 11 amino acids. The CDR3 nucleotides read TGCAGTGCTAGAGATGCGCGGTCCCAGTACTTC. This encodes CSARDARSQYF.

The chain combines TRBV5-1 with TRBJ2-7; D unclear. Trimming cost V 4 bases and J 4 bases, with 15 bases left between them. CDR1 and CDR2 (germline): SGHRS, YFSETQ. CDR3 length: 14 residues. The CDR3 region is CASSPGSAAYEQYF. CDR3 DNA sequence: TGCGCCAGCAGCCCCGGATCAGCAGCTTACGAGCAGTACTTC.

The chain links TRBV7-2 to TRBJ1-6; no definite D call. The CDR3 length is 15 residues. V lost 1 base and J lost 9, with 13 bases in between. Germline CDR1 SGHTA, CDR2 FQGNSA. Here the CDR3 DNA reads TGTGCCAGCAGCTTAGACTCGAGCTCCGGTTCACCCCTCCACTTT. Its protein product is CASSLDSSSGSPLHF.

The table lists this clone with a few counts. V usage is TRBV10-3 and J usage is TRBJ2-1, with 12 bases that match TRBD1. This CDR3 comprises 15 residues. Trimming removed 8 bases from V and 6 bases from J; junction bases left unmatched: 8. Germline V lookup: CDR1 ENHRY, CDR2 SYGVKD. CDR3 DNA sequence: TGTGCCATCTGCATGGGACAGGGGGCGGCCAATGAGCAGTTCTTC. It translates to CAICMGQGAANEQFF.

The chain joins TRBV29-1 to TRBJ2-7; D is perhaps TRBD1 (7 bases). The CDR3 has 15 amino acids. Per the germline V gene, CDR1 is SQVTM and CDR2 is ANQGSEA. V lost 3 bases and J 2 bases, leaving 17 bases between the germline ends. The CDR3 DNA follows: TGCAGCGTTGATCGGGGGCCCGGGACAGCCTACGAGCAGTACTTC. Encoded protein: CSVDRGPGTAYEQYF.

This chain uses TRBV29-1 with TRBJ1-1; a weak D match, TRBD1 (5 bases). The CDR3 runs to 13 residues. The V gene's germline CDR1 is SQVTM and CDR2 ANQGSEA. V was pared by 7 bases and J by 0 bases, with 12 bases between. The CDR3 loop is CSAVTGVNTEAFF. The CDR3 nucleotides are TGCAGCGCCGTTACAGGAGTGAACACTGAAGCTTTCTTT.

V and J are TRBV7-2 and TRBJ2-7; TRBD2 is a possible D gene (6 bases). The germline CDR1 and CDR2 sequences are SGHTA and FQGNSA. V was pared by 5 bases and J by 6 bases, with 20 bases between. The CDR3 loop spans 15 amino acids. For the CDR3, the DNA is TGTGCCAGCAGCCAAGACTGGGGGGAAAACGGCGAGCAGTACTTC. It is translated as CASSQDWGENGEQYF.

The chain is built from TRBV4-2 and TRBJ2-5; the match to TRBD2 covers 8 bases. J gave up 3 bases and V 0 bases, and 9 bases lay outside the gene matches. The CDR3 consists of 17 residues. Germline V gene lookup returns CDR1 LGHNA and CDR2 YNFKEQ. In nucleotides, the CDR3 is TGTGCCAGCAGCCAAGAGGCAGGCATAGCGGGGAAAGAGACCCAGTACTTC. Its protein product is CASSQEAGIAGKETQYF.

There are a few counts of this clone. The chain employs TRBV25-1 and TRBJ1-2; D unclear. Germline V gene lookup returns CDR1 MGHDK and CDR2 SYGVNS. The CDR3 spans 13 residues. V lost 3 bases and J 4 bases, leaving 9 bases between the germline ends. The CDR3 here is CASSDEASYGYTF. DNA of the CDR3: TGTGCCAGCAGTGACGAAGCTTCCTATGGCTACACCTTC.

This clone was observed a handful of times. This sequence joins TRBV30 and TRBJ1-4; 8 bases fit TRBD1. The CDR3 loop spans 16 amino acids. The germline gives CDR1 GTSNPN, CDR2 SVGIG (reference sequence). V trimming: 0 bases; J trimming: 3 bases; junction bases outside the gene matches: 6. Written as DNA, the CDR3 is TGTGCCTGGAGTGTTGGACAGGGAGGCGCTAATGAAAAACTGTTTTTT. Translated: CAWSVGQGGANEKLFF.

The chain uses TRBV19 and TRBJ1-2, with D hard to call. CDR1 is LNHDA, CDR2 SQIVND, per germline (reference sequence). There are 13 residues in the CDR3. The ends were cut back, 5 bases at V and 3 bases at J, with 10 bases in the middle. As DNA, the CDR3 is TGTGCCAGTAGTGCAGCCTCATACTATGGCTACACCTTC. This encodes CASSAASYYGYTF.

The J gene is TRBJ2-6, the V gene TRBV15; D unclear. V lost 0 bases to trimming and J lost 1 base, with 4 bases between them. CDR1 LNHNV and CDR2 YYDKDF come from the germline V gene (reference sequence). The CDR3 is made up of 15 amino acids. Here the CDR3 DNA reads TGTGCCACCAGCAGAGATCAGTCTGGGGCCAACGTCCTGACTTTC. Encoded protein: CATSRDQSGANVLTF.

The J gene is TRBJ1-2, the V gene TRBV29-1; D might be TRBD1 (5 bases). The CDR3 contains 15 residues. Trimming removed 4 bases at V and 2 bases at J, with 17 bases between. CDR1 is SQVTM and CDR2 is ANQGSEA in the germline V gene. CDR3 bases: TGCAGCGTTGGGGGGTCCCGAGGTACCAACTATGGCTACACCTTC. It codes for CSVGGSRGTNYGYTF.

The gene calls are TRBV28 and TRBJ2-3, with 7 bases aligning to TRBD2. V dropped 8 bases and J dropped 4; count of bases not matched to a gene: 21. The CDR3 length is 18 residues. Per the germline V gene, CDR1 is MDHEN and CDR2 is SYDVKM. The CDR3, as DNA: TGTGCCAGCGCTTCGTCCCGCGGGGGTGGGGCGAGCCCAGATACGCAGTATTTT. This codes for CASASSRGGGASPDTQYF. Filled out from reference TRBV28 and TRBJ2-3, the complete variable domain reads DVKVTQSSRYLVKRTGEKVFLECVQDMDHENMFWYRQDPGLGLRLIYFSYDVKMKEKGDIPEGYSVSREKKERFSLILESASTNQTSMYLCASASSRGGGASPDTQYFGPGTRLTVL.

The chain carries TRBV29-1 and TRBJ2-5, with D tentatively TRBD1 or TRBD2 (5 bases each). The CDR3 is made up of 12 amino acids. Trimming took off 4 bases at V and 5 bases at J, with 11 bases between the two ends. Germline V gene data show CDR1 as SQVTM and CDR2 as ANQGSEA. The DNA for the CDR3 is TGCAGCGTTGCGGGGCTAGGGGAGACCCAGTACTTC. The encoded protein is CSVAGLGETQYF.

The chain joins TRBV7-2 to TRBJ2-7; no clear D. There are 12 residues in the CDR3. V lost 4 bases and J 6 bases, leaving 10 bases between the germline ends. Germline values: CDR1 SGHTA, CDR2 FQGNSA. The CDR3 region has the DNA TGTGCCAGCAGCTCCCCCATTGGCGAGCAGTACTTC. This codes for CASSSPIGEQYF.

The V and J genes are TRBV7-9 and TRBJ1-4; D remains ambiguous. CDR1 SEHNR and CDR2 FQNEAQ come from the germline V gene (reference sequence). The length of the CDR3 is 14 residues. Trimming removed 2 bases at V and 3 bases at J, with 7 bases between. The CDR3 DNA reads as TGTGCCAGCAGCTTATTCACAGCTAATGAAAAACTGTTTTTT. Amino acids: CASSLFTANEKLFF.

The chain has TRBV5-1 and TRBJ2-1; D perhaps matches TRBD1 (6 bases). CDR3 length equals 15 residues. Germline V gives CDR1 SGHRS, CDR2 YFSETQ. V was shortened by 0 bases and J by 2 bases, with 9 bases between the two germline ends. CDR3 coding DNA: TGCGCCAGCAGCTTGGGCACAGGGACCTACAATGAGCAGTTCTTC. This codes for CASSLGTGTYNEQFF.

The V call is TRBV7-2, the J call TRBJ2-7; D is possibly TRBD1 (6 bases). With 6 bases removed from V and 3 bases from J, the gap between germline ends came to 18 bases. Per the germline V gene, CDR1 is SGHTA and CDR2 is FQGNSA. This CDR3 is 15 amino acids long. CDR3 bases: TGTGCCAGCAGTGTCCAGGGGACGCTATTCTACGAGCAGTACTTC. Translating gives CASSVQGTLFYEQYF.

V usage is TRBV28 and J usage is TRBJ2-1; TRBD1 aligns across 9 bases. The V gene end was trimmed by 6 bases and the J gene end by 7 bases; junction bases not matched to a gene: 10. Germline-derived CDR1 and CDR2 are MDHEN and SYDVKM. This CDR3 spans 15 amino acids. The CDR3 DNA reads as TGTGCCAGCAGCGCGGGACAGGGTAATGTGAATGAGCAGTTCTTC. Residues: CASSAGQGNVNEQFF.

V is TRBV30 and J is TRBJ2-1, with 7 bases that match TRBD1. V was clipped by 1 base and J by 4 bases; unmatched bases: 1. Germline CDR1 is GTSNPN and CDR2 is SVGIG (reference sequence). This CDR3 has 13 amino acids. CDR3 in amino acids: CAWSGGQYNEQFF. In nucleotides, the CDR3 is TGTGCCTGGAGTGGGGGACAGTACAATGAGCAGTTCTTC.

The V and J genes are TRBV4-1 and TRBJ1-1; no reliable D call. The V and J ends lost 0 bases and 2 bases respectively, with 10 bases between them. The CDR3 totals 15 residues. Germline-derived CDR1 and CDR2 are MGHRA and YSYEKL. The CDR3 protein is CASSQDGRRNTEAFF. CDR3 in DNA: TGCGCCAGCAGCCAAGATGGAAGGAGAAACACTGAAGCTTTCTTT.

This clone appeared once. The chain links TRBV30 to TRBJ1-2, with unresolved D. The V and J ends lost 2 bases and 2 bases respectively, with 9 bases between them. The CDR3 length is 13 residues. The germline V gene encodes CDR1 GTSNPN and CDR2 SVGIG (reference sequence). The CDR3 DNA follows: TGTGCCTGGAGTTTCCAGCCAAACTATGGCTACACCTTC. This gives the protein CAWSFQPNYGYTF.

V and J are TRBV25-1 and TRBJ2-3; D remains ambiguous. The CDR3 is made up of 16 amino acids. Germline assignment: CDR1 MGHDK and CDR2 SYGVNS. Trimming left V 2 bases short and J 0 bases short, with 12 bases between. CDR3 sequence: CASSEVGFSSTDTQYF. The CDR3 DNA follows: TGTGCCAGCAGTGAAGTGGGCTTCTCTAGCACAGATACGCAGTATTTT.

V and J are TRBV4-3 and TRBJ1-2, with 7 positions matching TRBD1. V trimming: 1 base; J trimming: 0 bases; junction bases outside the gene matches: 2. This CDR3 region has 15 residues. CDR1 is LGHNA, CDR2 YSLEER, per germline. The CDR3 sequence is CASSQAGTANYGYTF. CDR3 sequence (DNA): TGCGCCAGCAGCCAAGCTGGGACAGCTAACTATGGCTACACCTTC.

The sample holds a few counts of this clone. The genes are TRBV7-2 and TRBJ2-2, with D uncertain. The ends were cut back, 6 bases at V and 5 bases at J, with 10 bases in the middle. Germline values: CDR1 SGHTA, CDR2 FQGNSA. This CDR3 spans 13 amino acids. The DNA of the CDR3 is TGTGCCAGCAGGGCGCGAGGAACCGGGGAGCTGTTTTTT. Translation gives CASRARGTGELFF.

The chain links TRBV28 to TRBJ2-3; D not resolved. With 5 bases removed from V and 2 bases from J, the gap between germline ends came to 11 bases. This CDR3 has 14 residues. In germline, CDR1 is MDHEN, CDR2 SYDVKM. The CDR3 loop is CASSQEPHTDTQYF. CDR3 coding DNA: TGTGCCAGCAGTCAGGAGCCCCACACAGATACGCAGTATTTT. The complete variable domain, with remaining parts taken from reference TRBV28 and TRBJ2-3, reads DVKVTQSSRYLVKRTGEKVFLECVQDMDHENMFWYRQDPGLGLRLIYFSYDVKMKEKGDIPEGYSVSREKKERFSLILESASTNQTSMYLCASSQEPHTDTQYFGPGTRLTVL.

CDR3 region: CASSERTGVETQYF. In DNA form, the CDR3 reads TGTGCCAGCAGTGAGCGGACAGGGGTCGAGACCCAGTACTTC. The V call is TRBV25-1, the J call TRBJ2-5, with 9 bases identical to TRBD1. The CDR3 runs to 14 residues. Germline V gene lookup returns CDR1 MGHDK and CDR2 SYGVNS. The junction had 4 bases not matched to a gene; V was cut back by 3 bases and J by 5 bases.

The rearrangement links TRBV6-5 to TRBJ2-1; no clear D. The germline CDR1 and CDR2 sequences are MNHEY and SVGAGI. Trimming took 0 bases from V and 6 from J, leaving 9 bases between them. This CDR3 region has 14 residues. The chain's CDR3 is CASSYSGWINEQFF. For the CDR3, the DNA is TGTGCCAGCAGTTACTCAGGCTGGATCAATGAGCAGTTCTTC.

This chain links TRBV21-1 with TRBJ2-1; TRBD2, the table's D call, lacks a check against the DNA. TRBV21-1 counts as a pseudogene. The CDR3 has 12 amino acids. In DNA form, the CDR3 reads TGTGCCAGCCCGTCCCTCTACAATGAGCAGTTCTTC. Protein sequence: CASPSLYNEQFF.

In DNA form, the CDR3 reads TGCGCCAGCAGCCAAGGAGTAGCGGGAGACTACAATGAGCAGTTCTTC. Amino acids: CASSQGVAGDYNEQFF. The rearrangement joins TRBV4-3 to TRBJ2-1; 9 bases are shared with TRBD2. The CDR3 totals 16 residues. V lost 1 base and J lost 3; bases outside the gene matches: 4. Germline loops: CDR1 LGHNA, CDR2 YSLEER.